Each of the 28 T cell receptor beta chains below was sequenced from the same sample in a study of T cell repertoires in aging, cancer and after chemotherapy. Amplification of TCR beta used genomic DNA extracted from peripheral blood. Rearranged V-D-J TRB sequences were amplified with a mixed TRB-A/B primer pool. Each CDR3 protein gets one entry after TCRdb re-called the multiplex PCR reads with MiXCR. Of about 10,000 distinct CDR3 sequences in the sample, about two fifths were seen once. Sequencing was carried out using blood. The receptors originated from a human donor in good health.

There are a few counts of this clonotype. In DNA, the CDR3 is TGTGCCAGCAGTGGCCAAAGTGGGGCAGATACGCAGTATTTT. Translating gives CASSGQSGADTQYF. J is TRBJ2-3 and V is TRBV6-1; D unclear. Deletions cut 4 bases from V and 4 bases from J, with 12 bases between. Germline CDR1 reads MNHNS; CDR2 reads SASEGT. The CDR3 length is 14 residues.

In the case of this clonotype: This may arise from a read error, as a much more abundant clone is one base away. This chain links TRBV19 with TRBJ2-1, with 8 bases matching TRBD2. Germline lookup yields CDR1 LNHDA and CDR2 SQIVND (reference sequence). CDR3 length: 15 amino acids. With V trimmed by 1 base and J by 3 bases, 2 bases remained unmatched. CDR3 sequence: CASSIVGTSYNEQFF. The DNA for the CDR3 is TGTGCCAGTAGTATAGTCGGGACTAGCTACAATGAGCAGTTCTTC.

This clonotype was recorded a few times. The rearrangement uses TRBV11-1 and TRBJ2-1; D might be TRBD1 (5 bases). The germline V gene has CDR1 SGHAT and CDR2 FQDESV (reference sequence). V was trimmed by 1 base and J by 2 bases, leaving 6 bases between them. The CDR3 has 14 amino acids. The CDR3: CASSLGGAYNEQFF. CDR3 sequence (DNA): TGTGCCAGCAGCTTAGGGGGCGCCTACAATGAGCAGTTCTTC.

As for this clonotype: A much bigger clone sits one base away, suggesting this may be a read error. CDR3 sequence (DNA): TGTGCCAGTAGTATAGCCCCGGGACATCCGTCGACAGATACGCAGTATTTT. Its protein product is CASSIAPGHPSTDTQYF. V gene TRBV19 combines with J gene TRBJ2-3; a weak D match, TRBD1 (6 bases). The CDR3 is made up of 17 amino acids. V lost 1 base and J lost 3, with 17 bases in between. Germline loops: CDR1 LNHDA, CDR2 SQIVND (reference sequence). The full variable domain, rest sourced from reference TRBV19 and TRBJ2-3, is DGGITQSPKYLFRKEGQNVTLSCEQNLNHDAMYWYRQDPGQGLRLIYYSQIVNDFQKGDIAEGYSVSREKKESFPLTVTSAQKNPTAFYLCASSIAPGHPSTDTQYFGPGTRLTVL.

The genes are TRBV18 and TRBJ2-7; 7 bases match TRBD1. V was pared by 6 bases and J by 3 bases, with 8 bases of the junction left unmatched. The CDR3 covers 14 residues. Germline CDR1 reads KGHSH; CDR2 reads LQKENI. This CDR3 reads CASSPGTVRYEQYF. CDR3 coding DNA: TGTGCCAGCTCCCCTGGGACAGTTCGCTACGAGCAGTACTTC.

Notes on this clonotype: Possible read error: a much larger clone is one base away. This chain uses TRBV29-1 with TRBJ2-1, with TRBD1 matching 7 bases. The CDR3 has 10 amino acids. Germline V gene data show CDR1 as SQVTM and CDR2 as ANQGSEA. The CDR3 reads CRVRRGQQFF. The CDR3 nucleotides read TGCAGAGTTCGAAGGGGGCAGCAGTTCTTC.

The rearrangement joins TRBV10-3 to TRBJ2-2; D gene unclear. The V end lost 11 bases, the J end lost 0 bases, and 13 bases lay between the germline ends. Germline assignment: CDR1 ENHRY and CDR2 SYGVKD. This CDR3 has 14 amino acids. CDR3 loop: CAATPVANTGELFF. The CDR3 nucleotides read TGTGCCGCCACCCCCGTAGCGAACACCGGGGAGCTGTTTTTT.

This rearrangement joins TRBV7-9 to TRBJ2-1; the D gene is possibly TRBD2 (8 bases). CDR3 length equals 16 residues. Trimming removed 5 bases at V and 5 bases at J, with 19 bases between. Germline assignment: CDR1 SEHNR and CDR2 FQNEAQ (reference sequence). The CDR3 region has the DNA TGTGCCAGCAGCCCCACGGGGGGGGACAGACACAATGAGCAGTTCTTC. This codes for CASSPTGGDRHNEQFF.

This clonotype ranks as medium-sized. The V and J genes are TRBV29-1 and TRBJ2-5; 11 bases fit TRBD2. This CDR3 region has 14 residues. With 4 bases clipped from V and 0 bases from J, the junction kept 1 base outside the gene matches. Germline V gene lookup returns CDR1 SQVTM and CDR2 ANQGSEA. For the CDR3, the DNA is TGCAGCGTTGGGACTAGCGGGTACCAAGAGACCCAGTACTTC. The encoded protein is CSVGTSGYQETQYF.

This clonotype has only a few counts. V gene TRBV19 combines with J gene TRBJ1-1; no reliable D call. The CDR3 totals 13 residues. The V end lost 3 bases, the J end lost 8 bases, and 13 bases lay between the germline ends. In germline, CDR1 is LNHDA, CDR2 SQIVND (reference sequence). The CDR3 loop reads CASSMLTAREAFF. Written as DNA, the CDR3 is TGTGCCAGTAGTATGCTAACAGCCCGGGAAGCTTTCTTT.

The rearrangement joins TRBV6-6 to TRBJ1-4, with unresolved D. CDR1 and CDR2 from the germline V gene are MNHNY and SVGAGI (reference sequence). There are 15 residues in the CDR3. Trimming shortened V by 2 bases and J by 5 bases, and 12 bases separated the two germline ends. The CDR3 here is CASSYQAGGNEKLFF. In nucleotides, the CDR3 is TGTGCCAGCAGTTACCAGGCTGGAGGAAATGAAAAACTGTTTTTT.

The V and J genes are TRBV11-1 and TRBJ2-7; tentatively, D is TRBD2 (5 bases). Germline loops: CDR1 SGHAT, CDR2 FQDESV (reference sequence). Trimming took 1 base from V and 6 from J, leaving 10 bases between them. CDR3 size: 13 residues. The CDR3 DNA sequence: TGTGCCAGCAGCTTAGACGGTGGAGGCGAGCAGTACTTC. Residues: CASSLDGGGEQYF.

The gene calls are TRBV6-5 and TRBJ1-6, with 7 bases that match TRBD1. The V segment lost 10 bases and the J segment 13 bases; nucleotides outside the gene matches: 7. CDR1 is MNHEY and CDR2 is SVGAGI in the germline V gene. This CDR3 is built from 11 residues. The CDR3 bases are TGTGCCACAAAACGACAGGGTCCCCTCCACTTT. Protein: CATKRQGPLHF.

By sample share, this clonotype is medium-sized. This sequence joins TRBV19 and TRBJ2-3; 7 nucleotides agree with TRBD2. Germline CDR1 LNHDA, CDR2 SQIVND (reference sequence). The CDR3 contains 16 residues. V gave up 5 bases and J gave up 5 bases; unmatched junction bases: 13. CDR3 in amino acids: CASSSSLGGGRDTQYF. The CDR3 DNA reads as TGTGCCAGTAGTTCCTCGCTCGGGGGAGGGCGAGATACGCAGTATTTT.

The genes are TRBV6-6 and TRBJ1-5; 7 bases align to TRBD1. The CDR3 loop spans 14 amino acids. The germline V gene has CDR1 MNHNY and CDR2 SVGAGI (reference sequence). The CDR3 here is CVSTGQMIFQPQHF. The CDR3 nucleotides are TGTGTCAGTACGGGACAGATGATTTTTCAGCCCCAGCATTTT.

The table lists this clonotype with a few counts. The CDR3 bases are TGTGCCATTGACCGGGACAGGGGGCCGAACACCGGGGAGCTGTTTTTT. Its protein product is CAIDRDRGPNTGELFF. The genes are TRBV6-1 and TRBJ2-2; 12 bases are a match to TRBD1. Germline values: CDR1 MNHNS, CDR2 SASEGT. Trimming at V came to 10 bases and at J to 0 bases, leaving 6 bases not matched to a gene. The CDR3 runs 16 residues.

In this sample, this clonotype is medium-sized. The rearrangement links TRBV19 to TRBJ2-7, with D hard to call. This CDR3 comprises 12 residues. Germline CDR1 is LNHDA and CDR2 is SQIVND (reference sequence). Trimming took off 6 bases at V and 2 bases at J, with 8 bases between the two ends. The CDR3 coding sequence is TGTGCCAGTAGGCGACCTCCCTACGAGCAGTACTTC. Translating gives CASRRPPYEQYF.

In its sample, this clonotype ranks as medium-sized. The CDR3 reads CASSLSITGELFF. The CDR3 nucleotides read TGTGCCAGCAGCTTGAGTATCACCGGGGAGCTGTTTTTT. The chain has TRBV5-4 and TRBJ2-2; D remains unclear. Germline V gives CDR1 SGHNT, CDR2 YYREEE (reference sequence). V shed 1 base and J shed 4 bases, with 5 bases lying between them. The CDR3 sequence is 13 residues long.

The V and J genes are TRBV30 and TRBJ1-5; no reliable D call. This CDR3 is built from 12 residues. Trimming cost V 5 bases and J 4 bases, with 9 bases left between them. Per the germline V gene, CDR1 is GTSNPN and CDR2 is SVGIG (reference sequence). CDR3 sequence: CAWGLTNQPQHF. DNA for the CDR3: TGTGCCTGGGGGCTCACGAATCAGCCCCAGCATTTT.

The CDR3 protein is CASSYLGDEQYF. In nucleotides, the CDR3 is TGTGCCAGCAGTTACTTGGGGGACGAGCAGTACTTC. This chain uses TRBV6-5 with TRBJ2-7, with D perhaps TRBD1 or TRBD2 (5 bases each). The ends were cut back, 1 base at V and 5 bases at J, with 6 bases in the middle. CDR1 MNHEY and CDR2 SVGAGI come from the germline V gene. The CDR3 is 12 residues long.

The V and J genes are TRBV6-1 and TRBJ1-1; D not certain. Trimming left V 3 bases short and J 1 base short, with 9 bases between. CDR1 MNHNS and CDR2 SASEGT come from the germline V gene. The CDR3 contains 14 residues. CDR3 DNA sequence: TGTGCCAGCAGTGATTGGCATTCGAACACTGAAGCTTTCTTT. It specifies CASSDWHSNTEAFF.

DNA for the CDR3: TGTGCCAGCAGCTTGGCCCGGGGGGCTTCCTACAATGAGCAGTTCTTC. It encodes CASSLARGASYNEQFF. The V call is TRBV5-6, the J call TRBJ2-1, with D perhaps TRBD2 (7 bases). V lost 0 bases and J lost 1, with 11 bases in between. CDR1 and CDR2 from the germline V gene are SGHDT and YYEEEE. The CDR3 spans 16 residues.

This clonotype qualifies as medium-sized (0.01 to 0.1%). The chain uses TRBV29-1 and TRBJ2-7; D possibly uses TRBD1 or TRBD2 (6 bases each). Germline V gene sequence: CDR1 SQVTM, CDR2 ANQGSEA. The CDR3 is made up of 15 amino acids. V was cut by 1 base and J by 5 bases, with 18 bases left in between. The CDR3 bases are TGCAGCGTTGAAGGGAGGGCAGGGGTGCAGCACGAGCAGTACTTC. Amino acids: CSVEGRAGVQHEQYF.

The rearrangement uses TRBV13 and TRBJ2-7, with TRBD1 matching 8 bases. The CDR3 is 15 residues long. The germline V gene encodes CDR1 PRHDT and CDR2 FYEKMQ (reference sequence). The J segment lost 4 bases and the V segment lost 6 bases, leaving 11 bases of the junction unmatched. As DNA, the CDR3 is TGTGCCAGCAGTGAAGAAGCAGGGGGCGGATACGAGCAGTACTTC. Translated: CASSEEAGGGYEQYF.

The CDR3 sequence: CASSLSRRDRGVGELFF. DNA for the CDR3: TGTGCCAGCAGTTTATCGAGGAGAGACAGGGGAGTCGGGGAGCTGTTTTTT. The J gene is TRBJ2-2, the V gene TRBV27; 8 bases align to TRBD1. Germline CDR1 and CDR2: MNHEY and SMNVEV (reference sequence). This CDR3 contains 17 residues. V shed 0 bases and J 7 bases; nucleotides not matched to a gene: 10.

The chain couples TRBV27 to TRBJ2-1; 7 nucleotides agree with TRBD2. Germline trimming cut 5 bases from V and 0 bases from J; bases unmatched to any gene: 13. The germline gives CDR1 MNHEY, CDR2 SMNVEV (reference sequence). CDR3 length: 18 residues. The CDR3 DNA follows: TGTGCCAGCAGTCCTCCCCCCGGCGGGAGAAGCTCCTACAATGAGCAGTTCTTC. This encodes CASSPPPGGRSSYNEQFF.

The V call is TRBV6-2 or TRBV6-3, the J call TRBJ2-7, with 13 bases aligning to TRBD2. V lost 5 bases to trimming and J lost 0 bases; unmatched junction nucleotides: 10. CDR1 and CDR2 (germline): MNHEY, SVGEGT. This CDR3 has 18 amino acids. In DNA, the CDR3 is TGTGCCAGCAGTGGACAGGCCGGGACTAGCGGGATCTCCTACGAGCAGTACTTC. This sequence encodes CASSGQAGTSGISYEQYF.

This clonotype has a handful of counts. The chain joins TRBV15 to TRBJ2-3; maybe TRBD2 (6 bases). Trimming removed 4 bases from V and 1 base from J, with 15 bases in between. The germline V gene encodes CDR1 LNHNV and CDR2 YYDKDF (reference sequence). The CDR3 is 16 amino acids. The CDR3 sequence is CATSTPIGTRTDTQYF. In nucleotides, the CDR3 is TGTGCCACCAGCACTCCAATCGGGACTCGCACAGATACGCAGTATTTT.